Listed below are T cell receptor beta chains from one sample, sequenced in a study of blood T cell repertoires in COVID-19. The data were produced by immunoSEQ multiplex PCR, yet TCRdb's version contains in-frame clones alone and is incomplete. Of tens of thousands of clones listed, about 88% are singletons. The specimen sequenced was peripheral blood. The receptor source for this set is an elderly woman with active COVID-19. Both conserved end residues are part of each CDR3. A D gene is named only where the DNA matches it firmly. Clone size is stated in some rows and not others, as once, few, many or a class when expanded.

.	.	TRBJ2-7	TRBV28	TGTGCCAGCAGTCTAACCTCCATCTCCTACGAGCAGTACTTC	CASSLTSISYEQYF
.	TRBD2	TRBJ2-3	TRBV4-1	TGCGCCAGCAGCCAAGGAAGCGGGAGAATGGCAGATACGCAGTATTTT	CASSQGSGRMADTQYF
.	TRBD2	TRBJ2-5	TRBV7-2	TGTGCCAGCAGCCCACAGCCCCTAGCGGGAGGGACCCAGTACTTC	CASSPQPLAGGTQYF
few	TRBD2	TRBJ2-1	TRBV4-3	TGCGCCAGCAGCCAAGGAGCGGGAGGTGCCTACAATGAGCAGTTCTTC	CASSQGAGGAYNEQFF
.	TRBD2	TRBJ2-2	TRBV9	TGTGCCAGCGGCTCAACTTCCATAACTAGCGGGGACGGGGAGCTGTTTTTT	CASGSTSITSGDGELFF
.	TRBD1	TRBJ1-2	TRBV3-1/TRBV3-2	TGTGCCAGCAGCCCTAGGGGGACAGGCGAATACTCATATGGCTACACCTTC	CASSPRGTGEYSYGYTF
.	TRBD2	TRBJ2-2	TRBV9	TGTGCCAGCAGCGCCCACTCCCTAGCGGGAGGTACGAACACCGGGGAGCTGTTTTTT	CASSAHSLAGGTNTGELFF
.	TRBD1	TRBJ2-6	TRBV5-1	TGCGCCAGCAGCCCGACAGGGGCAGGGGCCAACGTCCTGACTTTC	CASSPTGAGANVLTF
.	.	TRBJ1-3	TRBV30	TGTGCCTGGTACCAGGGTAGTGGAAACACCATATATTTT	CAWYQGSGNTIYF
.	TRBD1	TRBJ2-5	TRBV19	TGTGCCAGTAGTTCCCCGACAGGGGAAGAGACCCAGTACTTC	CASSSPTGEETQYF
once	.	TRBJ1-2	TRBV12-3/TRBV12-4	TGTGCCAGCAGTTTACGCGACAGAGCCTACACCTTC	CASSLRDRAYTF
.	.	TRBJ2-1	TRBV5-5	TGTGCCAGCAGCTTGGTAGCGGTTAAGTACAATGAGCAGTTCTTC	CASSLVAVKYNEQFF
.	.	TRBJ1-5	TRBV24-1	TGTGCCACCAGTGATCTTAATCAGCCCCAGCATTTT	CATSDLNQPQHF
.	.	TRBJ1-1	TRBV6-5	TGTGCCAGCAGATCGGAGAGGAACACTGAAGCTTTCTTT	CASRSERNTEAFF
.	.	TRBJ2-3	TRBV12-3/TRBV12-4	TGTGCCAGCTTTACAGCCCCCATGGGGCAGTATTTT	CASFTAPMGQYF
.	.	TRBJ1-5	TRBV7-6	TGTGCCAGCAGCTTAGTGGCCCAGAACAATCAGCCCCAGCATTTT	CASSLVAQNNQPQHF
.	.	TRBJ1-4	TRBV24-1	TGTGCCACCAGTGAGGGGGGACGGCCTAATGAAAAACTGTTTTTT	CATSEGGRPNEKLFF
.	.	TRBJ2-1	TRBV9	TGTGCCAGCAGCCCCGGGGTAGCAGCATACAATGAGCAGTTCTTC	CASSPGVAAYNEQFF
.	TRBD1	TRBJ2-7	TRBV4-2	TGTGCCAGCAGCCAAGTGAGGGGGCAGGTTTACGAGCAGTACTTC	CASSQVRGQVYEQYF
.	.	TRBJ2-7	TRBV7-9	TGTGCCAGCAGCTTAAGAGGGAACGCTATGGGGTACGAGCAGTACTTC	CASSLRGNAMGYEQYF
.	.	TRBJ2-7	TRBV29-1	TGCAGCGTTGTGGACACCTCCTACGAGCAGTACTTC	CSVVDTSYEQYF
.	.	TRBJ2-2	TRBV11-3	TGTGCCAGCAGCTTATCTCGGGGGGCGGACACCGGGGAGCTGTTTTTT	CASSLSRGADTGELFF
.	TRBD1	TRBJ1-3	TRBV9	TGTGCCAGCAGCGTAGGAAATGTCAGGGGGCATGGAAACACCATATATTTT	CASSVGNVRGHGNTIYF